This T cell receptor (beta chain) was documented in a study of T cells in Graves' hyperthyroidism and ophthalmopathy (dated by TCRdb to between 2017 and 2020). For context, the study as a whole: Peripheral blood was collected at initial diagnosis, before any treatment. The approximately 97 discovery patients were randomly divided into training and test sets at a 7:3 ratio. After blood sampling, hyperthyroidism patients were treated with methimazole at a starting dose of 30 mg daily, and ophthalmopathy patients were treated with high-dose intravenous methylprednisolone. Thyroid tissue and blood T-cell repertoires from about six Graves' hyperthyroidism patients were also compared in the study. TCR Vbeta CDR3 sequencing of fewer than 150 peripheral blood samples (43 ophthalmopathy, around 80 hyperthyroidism and approximately 17 progressor patients) is reported in the paper. Prospective prediction of ophthalmopathy was tested in an independent validation cohort consisting of 18 to 20 hyperthyroidism patients and 15 or so patients who later progressed to ophthalmopathy. To identify TCR V-J signatures that set the groups apart, the researchers used a discovery cohort of 90 to 100 patients, made up of 40 to 45 with Graves' ophthalmopathy and some 58 with stable Graves' hyperthyroidism. Paper-wide results and their limitations: Most expanded thyroid clonotypes (frequency above 0.001) were also detected in blood, a finding suggesting that blood repertoires may reflect thyroid immune responses. In validation, the model predicted progression to ophthalmopathy a median of about 6.8 months before onset, with about 64% sensitivity and just under 75% specificity. Ophthalmopathy was separated from stable hyperthyroidism by a 13 V-J signature model, with about 86% sensitivity and approximately 81% specificity obtained in cross-validation and 80%/75% obtained in testing. Sample size was not statistically predetermined, and blinding of investigators to group allocation was not performed.

V is cut by 6 bases and J by 5 bases, and the space between the germline ends is 13 bases. The CDR3 has 13 amino acids, counting the end cysteine and phenylalanine. Only the CDR3 region is kept as DNA, spanning 39 bases read in frame from base 1. The germline V gene specifies SNHLY as CDR1 and FYNNEI as CDR2. Graves' hyperthyroidism was defined as stable when no progression to ophthalmopathy occurred over 18 months of follow-up. The hyperthyroidism patients were between 18 and 65 years old and newly diagnosed, with a disease duration of less than 2 months. Exclusion was applied to patients with uncontrolled infections, other autoimmune diseases, pregnancy or lactation. Diagnoses were established on the basis of clinical symptoms, serum thyroxine and TRAb, thyroid ultrasound, and orbital computed tomography. Ficoll-Paque density gradient centrifugation was used to isolate PBMCs from about 9 ml of fresh peripheral blood. Total RNA was extracted using Trizol reagent, and RNA quality was assessed on an Agilent 2100 Bioanalyzer.

This clonotype was observed many times. Its antigen remains undetermined. No base quality information exists; no much larger clone differs at one position. The TCR beta CDR3 regions were amplified from RNA transcripts. The TCR CDR3 was subjected to a first round of RT-PCR using the HTBI primer set and the Qiagen OneStep RT-PCR kit. The libraries were constructed in a second round of multiplex PCR and then size-selected and purified. Sequencing of the libraries was done on an Illumina HiSeq2000 using paired-end 100 bp reads. In the authors' own workflow: SOAPnuke was used to process the raw data, throwing out any read that contained adapters or uncalled bases, had a mean Phred below 15, or lacked an exact constant-primer or identifier match. High-quality paired reads were merged with COPE v1.2.5, and unique nucleotide sequences were defined as clonotypes. MiTCR v1.1 was used to align clonotypes to the IMGT TRBV, TRBD and TRBJ reference segments. The analysis included only V-J combinations with a frequency above 0.0001, which together covered roughly 99% of the repertoires. The TCS score was defined as the ratio of F50 (clonal expansion) to E x V (chaos), calculated using BLOSUM62-based TCRdist between CDR3 peptides within each V-J. Welch's t-statistics and random forest reduced roughly 500 V-J features to 13, which were used in a naive Bayes classifier (R e1071). The public sequencing data were trimmed at Q25 with fastp and processed into clonotypes with MiXCR by TCRdb, which kept only in-frame beta chains. A single entry per CDR3 protein holds the most common genes and DNA from its merged rows. Clone size and V and J calls follow TCRdb, not the original study. The sample has a few hundred thousand distinct CDR3 sequences on record, 15% to 17% of them singletons. Roughly 6.6% of the sample goes to the ten largest clones.

Sequenced: blood. The rearrangement joined TRBV2 to TRBJ2-5, and TRBD1 may be the D gene, going by 5 matching bases. The source is a woman in her 30s with Graves' hyperthyroidism. In nucleotide form, the sequence is TGTGCCAGCAGGGACACCTCGTTTGAGACCCAGTACTTC. Translated, this is CASRDTSFETQYF.